Listed here are 19 T cell receptor beta chains from one sample, sequenced in a study of T cell repertoires in cytomegalovirus infection. TCRdb analysed the reads with MiXCR anew, one entry per CDR3 protein. Seen here are approximately 910,000 distinct CDR3 sequences, 31% observed once, and the top ten hold over 10%. These receptors are not linked to any known antigen. This material consisted of cultured CD8+ T cells from PBMCs, taken from culture after CMV antigen stimulation. These receptors were collected from a human donor in good health (CMV status not recorded). Some clones in this sample may be carry-over from other donors' samples.

The chain employs TRBV5-5 and TRBJ2-1; D is unresolved. Trimming pared 0 bases from V and 4 bases from J, leaving 11 bases between. This CDR3 is built from 15 residues. The germline V gene has CDR1 SGHKS and CDR2 YYEKEE (reference sequence). In DNA form, the CDR3 reads TGTGCCAGCAGCTTGGAACTGACCCTTTACAATGAGCAGTTCTTC. Encoded protein: CASSLELTLYNEQFF.

In DNA, the CDR3 is TGCAGCGCGGACAGGGCTAACTATGGCTACACCTTC. This gives the protein CSADRANYGYTF. The rearrangement joins TRBV29-1 to TRBJ1-2; 8 nucleotides match TRBD1. V trimming: 7 bases; J trimming: 0 bases; junction bases outside the gene matches: 1. Germline V gene lookup returns CDR1 SQVTM and CDR2 ANQGSEA. The CDR3 spans 12 residues.

This clonotype was counted only a few times. V gene TRBV6-6 combines with J gene TRBJ1-1; the D is unclear. Per the germline V gene, CDR1 is MNHNY and CDR2 is SVGAGI (reference sequence). The CDR3 has 16 amino acids. V lost 4 bases and J 1 base, leaving 16 bases between the germline ends. CDR3 amino acids: CASSSPLDHRNTEAFF. For the CDR3, the DNA is TGTGCCAGCAGTTCACCTCTCGACCACAGGAACACTGAAGCTTTCTTT.

J is TRBJ1-1 and V is TRBV6-1, with D unclear. V lost 6 bases and J lost 1, with 15 bases in between. Germline V gene sequence: CDR1 MNHNS, CDR2 SASEGT. There are 15 residues in the CDR3. The CDR3, as DNA: TGTGCCAGCAGCCCGATTAATTGGGGGAACACTGAAGCTTTCTTT. Translation: CASSPINWGNTEAFF.

In its sample, this clonotype was seen many times. The chain combines TRBV7-9 with TRBJ1-2; no reliable D call. The germline V gene encodes CDR1 SEHNR and CDR2 FQNEAQ (reference sequence). The CDR3 loop spans 12 amino acids. The ends were cut back, 1 base at V and 5 bases at J, with 5 bases in the middle. The CDR3 sequence: CASSLGQYGYTF. The CDR3 DNA reads as TGTGCCAGCAGCTTAGGGCAGTATGGCTACACCTTC.

This clonotype has only one observation. The J gene is TRBJ1-1, the V gene TRBV20-1; TRBD1 might be the D (5 bases). The germline V gene has CDR1 DFQATT and CDR2 SNEGSKA (reference sequence). Deletions cut 0 bases from V and 11 bases from J, with 19 bases between. The CDR3 runs 14 residues. Written as DNA, the CDR3 is TGCAGTGCTAGAGATCCCGGGGACGCCTACCAGGCTTTCTTT. Encoded protein: CSARDPGDAYQAFF.

The rearrangement uses TRBV15 and TRBJ2-3; no reliable D call. V was trimmed by 0 bases and J by 3 bases, leaving 7 bases between them. This CDR3 has 14 amino acids. The V gene's germline CDR1 is LNHNV and CDR2 YYDKDF (reference sequence). The DNA of the CDR3 is TGTGCCACCAGCAGAGATTTACTAACAGATACGCAGTATTTT. Encoded protein: CATSRDLLTDTQYF.

The chain combines TRBV7-9 with TRBJ1-2; D gene unclear. V was clipped by 5 bases and J by 1 base, with 11 bases between them. Germline lookup yields CDR1 SEHNR and CDR2 FQNEAQ (reference sequence). This CDR3 contains 14 residues. The CDR3 region is CASSPSHNNYGYTF. The CDR3 DNA reads TGTGCCAGCAGCCCAAGCCACAATAACTATGGCTACACCTTC. The variable domain in full, completed from reference TRBV7-9 and TRBJ1-2, reads DTGVSQNPRHKITKRGQNVTFRCDPISEHNRLYWYRQTLGQGPEFLTYFQNEAQLEKSRLLSDRFSAERPKGSFSTLEIQRTEQGDSAMYLCASSPSHNNYGYTFGSGTRLTVV.

This chain links TRBV4-1 with TRBJ2-3; 7 positions agree with TRBD2. Germline V gene sequence: CDR1 MGHRA, CDR2 YSYEKL. V shed 0 bases and J 4 bases; nucleotides not matched to a gene: 4. This CDR3 has 15 residues. DNA for the CDR3: TGCGCCAGCAGCCAAGATAGCGCGGGGGCAGATACGCAGTATTTT. As protein: CASSQDSAGADTQYF.

This clonotype turned up a few times. The chain combines TRBV7-8 with TRBJ1-6; the D gene is possibly TRBD1 (5 bases). Germline V gene data show CDR1 as SGHVS and CDR2 as FQNEAQ. The CDR3 loop spans 14 amino acids. V gave up 6 bases and J gave up 4 bases, with 10 bases separating them. Here the CDR3 reads CASRSRGYNSPLHF. In nucleotides, the CDR3 is TGTGCCAGCAGATCTAGGGGTTATAATTCACCCCTCCACTTT.

J is TRBJ2-1 and V is TRBV20-1; no firm D call. Germline V gene data show CDR1 as DFQATT and CDR2 as SNEGSKA (reference sequence). The CDR3 has 11 amino acids. V lost 5 bases and J lost 9, with 11 bases in between. The DNA for the CDR3 is TGCAGTGCTTCCCCGCAGCCTGAGCAGTTCTTC. This sequence encodes CSASPQPEQFF.

The CDR3 coding sequence is TGCAGTGCTTTTGAACAGGGGGTAAACTATGGCTACACCTTC. Protein product: CSAFEQGVNYGYTF. The chain is built from TRBV20-1 and TRBJ1-2; 8 bases line up with TRBD1. CDR1 DFQATT and CDR2 SNEGSKA come from the germline V gene (reference sequence). The CDR3 runs 14 residues. After removal of 5 bases from V and 2 bases from J, the junction contained 7 bases not matched to a gene.

The chain joins TRBV12-3 or TRBV12-4 to TRBJ2-2; D is ambiguous. The CDR3 covers 19 residues. The V and J ends lost 3 bases and 7 bases respectively, with 27 bases between them. CDR3 sequence reads: CASSLPSGAVHIFVGELFF. For the CDR3, the DNA is TGTGCCAGCAGTTTGCCGTCCGGAGCAGTCCATATTTTCGTCGGGGAGCTGTTTTTT.

This clonotype was observed a few times. The rearrangement links TRBV19 to TRBJ1-1; TRBD1 matches at 10 bases. This CDR3 has 15 residues. The germline V gene encodes CDR1 LNHDA and CDR2 SQIVND (reference sequence). Germline trimming cut 3 bases from V and 3 bases from J; bases unmatched to any gene: 4. The CDR3 sequence is CASSIGTGVDTEAFF. As DNA, the CDR3 is TGTGCCAGTAGTATTGGGACAGGGGTCGACACTGAAGCTTTCTTT.

The chain has TRBV5-6 and TRBJ1-1, with TRBD1 identical over 9 bases. Germline V CDR1 and CDR2: SGHDT, YYEEEE. V dropped 5 bases and J dropped 1; count of bases not matched to a gene: 9. The CDR3 extends over 16 amino acids. The CDR3 is CASRRTGEGTNTEAFF. Written as DNA, the CDR3 is TGTGCCAGCAGACGGACAGGGGAGGGCACGAACACTGAAGCTTTCTTT.

This clonotype was seen just once. V usage is TRBV7-9 and J usage is TRBJ2-6, with D perhaps TRBD1 or TRBD2 (5 bases each). The CDR3 length is 16 residues. Germline values: CDR1 SEHNR, CDR2 FQNEAQ (reference sequence). The V and J ends lost 4 bases and 2 bases respectively, with 12 bases between them. The CDR3 sequence is CASSSQGTPGANVLTF. The CDR3 DNA sequence: TGTGCCAGCAGCTCCCAAGGGACCCCTGGGGCCAACGTCCTGACTTTC.

V gene TRBV4-1 combines with J gene TRBJ2-2; no reliable D call. This CDR3 has 16 amino acids. V lost 4 bases, J lost 6 bases, and 18 bases lay in between. Per germline, CDR1 MGHRA and CDR2 YSYEKL. Written as DNA, the CDR3 is TGCGCCAGCAGCCTCGATAGTAGACGCCTCTCCGGGGAGCTGTTTTTT. Protein: CASSLDSRRLSGELFF.

V and J are TRBV7-9 and TRBJ1-3, with 10 bases that match TRBD1. V lost 5 bases, J lost 3 bases, and 4 bases stayed unmatched. Germline V gene sequence: CDR1 SEHNR, CDR2 FQNEAQ (reference sequence). The CDR3 contains 15 residues. CDR3 bases: TGTGCCAGCAGCGTGGACAGGGGGAATGGAAACACCATATATTTT. Amino acids: CASSVDRGNGNTIYF.

In its sample, this clonotype was seen many times. The chain recombines TRBV12-3 or TRBV12-4 with TRBJ1-5; 8 bases align to TRBD1. This CDR3 contains 20 residues. The V and J ends lost 2 bases and 3 bases, in that order; junction bases with no gene match: 18. The CDR3: CASSLRDRGDPELFNQPQHF. The DNA for the CDR3 is TGTGCCAGCAGTTTACGAGACAGGGGCGACCCGGAGTTGTTCAATCAGCCCCAGCATTTT.